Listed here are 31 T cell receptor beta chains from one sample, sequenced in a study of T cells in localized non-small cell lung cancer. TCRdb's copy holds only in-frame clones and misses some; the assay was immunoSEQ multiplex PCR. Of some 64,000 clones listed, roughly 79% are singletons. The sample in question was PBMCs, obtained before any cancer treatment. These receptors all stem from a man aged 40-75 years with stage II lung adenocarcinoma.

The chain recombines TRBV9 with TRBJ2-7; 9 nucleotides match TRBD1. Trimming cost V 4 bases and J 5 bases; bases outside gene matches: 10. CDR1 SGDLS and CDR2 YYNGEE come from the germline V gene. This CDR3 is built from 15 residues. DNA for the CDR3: TGTGCCAGCAGCATTACAGGGGGCAGTGTCGACGAGCAGTACTTC. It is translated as CASSITGGSVDEQYF.

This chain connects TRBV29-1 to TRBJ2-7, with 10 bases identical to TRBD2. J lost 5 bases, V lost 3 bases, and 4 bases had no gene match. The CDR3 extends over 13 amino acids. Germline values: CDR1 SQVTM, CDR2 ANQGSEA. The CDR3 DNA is TGCAGCGTTGATCTAGCGGGAGCAGACGAGCAGTACTTC. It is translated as CSVDLAGADEQYF.

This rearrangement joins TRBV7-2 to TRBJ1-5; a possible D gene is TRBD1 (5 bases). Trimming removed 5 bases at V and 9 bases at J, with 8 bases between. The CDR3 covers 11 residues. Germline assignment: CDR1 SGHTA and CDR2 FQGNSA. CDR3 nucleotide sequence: TGTGCCAGCAGCGGGGGGGGGCCCCAGCATTTT. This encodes CASSGGGPQHF. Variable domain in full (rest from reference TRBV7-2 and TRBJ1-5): GAGVSQSPSNKVTEKGKDVELRCDPISGHTALYWYRQSLGQGLEFLIYFQGNSAPDKSGLPSDRFSAERTGGSVSTLTIQRTQQEDSAVYLCASSGGGPQHFGDGTRLSIL.

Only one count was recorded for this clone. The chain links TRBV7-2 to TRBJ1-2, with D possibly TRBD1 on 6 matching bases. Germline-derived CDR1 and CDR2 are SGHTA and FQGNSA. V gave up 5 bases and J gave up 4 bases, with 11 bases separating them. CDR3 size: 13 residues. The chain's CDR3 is CASSPQGSYGYTF. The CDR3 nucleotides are TGTGCCAGCAGCCCACAGGGTAGCTATGGCTACACCTTC.

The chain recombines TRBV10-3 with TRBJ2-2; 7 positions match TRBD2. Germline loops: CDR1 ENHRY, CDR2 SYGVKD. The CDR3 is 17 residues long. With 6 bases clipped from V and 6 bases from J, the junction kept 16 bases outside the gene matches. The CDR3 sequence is CAIRVLWGGSEAGELFF. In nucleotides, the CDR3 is TGTGCCATCAGAGTACTCTGGGGGGGTAGTGAGGCCGGGGAGCTGTTTTTT.

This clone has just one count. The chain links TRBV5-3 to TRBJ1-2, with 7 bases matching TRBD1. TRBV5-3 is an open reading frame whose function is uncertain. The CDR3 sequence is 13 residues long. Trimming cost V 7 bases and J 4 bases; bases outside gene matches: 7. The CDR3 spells CAREGQSTYGYTF. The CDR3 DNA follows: TGTGCCAGAGAGGGACAGTCCACCTATGGCTACACCTTC.

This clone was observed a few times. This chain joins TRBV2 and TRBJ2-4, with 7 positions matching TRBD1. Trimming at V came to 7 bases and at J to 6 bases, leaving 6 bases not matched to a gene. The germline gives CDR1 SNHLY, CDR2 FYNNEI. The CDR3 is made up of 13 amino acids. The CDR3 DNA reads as TGTGCCAGCATTCCCGGACAGGCAAACATTCAGTACTTC. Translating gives CASIPGQANIQYF. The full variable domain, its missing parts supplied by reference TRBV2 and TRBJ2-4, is EPEVTQTPSHQVTQMGQEVILRCVPISNHLYFYWYRQILGQKVEFLVSFYNNEISEKSEIFDDQFSVERPDGSNFTLKIRSTKLEDSAMYFCASIPGQANIQYFGAGTRLSVL.

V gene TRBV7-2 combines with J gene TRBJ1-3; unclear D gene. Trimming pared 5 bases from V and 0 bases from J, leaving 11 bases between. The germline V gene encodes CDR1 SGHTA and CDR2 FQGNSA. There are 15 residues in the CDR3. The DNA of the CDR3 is TGTGCCAGCAGCCCCAGCACTTTCTCTGGAAACACCATATATTTT. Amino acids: CASSPSTFSGNTIYF.

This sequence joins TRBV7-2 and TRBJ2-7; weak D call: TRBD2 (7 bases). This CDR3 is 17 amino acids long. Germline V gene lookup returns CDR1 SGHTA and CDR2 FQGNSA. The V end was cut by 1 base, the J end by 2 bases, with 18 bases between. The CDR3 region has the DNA TGTGCCAGCAGCTTAGGTGGGAGGGGGAGATTCGCCTACGAGCAGTACTTC. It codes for CASSLGGRGRFAYEQYF.

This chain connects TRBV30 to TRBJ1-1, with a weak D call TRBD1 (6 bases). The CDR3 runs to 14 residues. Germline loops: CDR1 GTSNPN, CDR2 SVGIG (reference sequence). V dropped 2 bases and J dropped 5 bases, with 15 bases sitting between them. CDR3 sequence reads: CAWSRGALGTEAFF. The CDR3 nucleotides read TGTGCCTGGAGTCGGGGGGCTTTGGGGACTGAAGCTTTCTTT.

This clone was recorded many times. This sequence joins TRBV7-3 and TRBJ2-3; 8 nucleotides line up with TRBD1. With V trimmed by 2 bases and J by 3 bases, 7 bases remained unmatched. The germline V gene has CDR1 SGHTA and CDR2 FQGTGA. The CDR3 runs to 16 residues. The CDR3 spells CASSLSPGTGTDTQYF. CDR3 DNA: TGTGCCAGCAGCTTATCCCCCGGGACAGGTACAGATACGCAGTATTTT.

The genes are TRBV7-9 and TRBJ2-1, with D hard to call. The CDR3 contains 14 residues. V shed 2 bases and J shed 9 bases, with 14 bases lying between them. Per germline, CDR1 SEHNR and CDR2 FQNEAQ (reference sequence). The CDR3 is CASSLFLLSGEQFF. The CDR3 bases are TGTGCCAGCAGCTTATTCCTTCTAAGTGGTGAGCAGTTCTTC.

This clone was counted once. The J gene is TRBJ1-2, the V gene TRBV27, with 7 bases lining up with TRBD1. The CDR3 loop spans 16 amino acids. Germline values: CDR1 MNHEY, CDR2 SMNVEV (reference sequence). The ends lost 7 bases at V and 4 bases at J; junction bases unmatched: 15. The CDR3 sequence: CASTPTGSRPLYGYTF. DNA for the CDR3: TGTGCCAGCACCCCGACAGGGTCCCGACCCCTCTATGGCTACACCTTC.

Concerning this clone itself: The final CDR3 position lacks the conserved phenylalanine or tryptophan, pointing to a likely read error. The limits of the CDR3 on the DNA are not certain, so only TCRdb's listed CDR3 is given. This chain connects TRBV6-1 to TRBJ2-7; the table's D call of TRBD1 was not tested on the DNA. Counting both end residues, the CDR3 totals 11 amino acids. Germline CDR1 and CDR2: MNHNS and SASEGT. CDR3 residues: CASSPRGTLLI.

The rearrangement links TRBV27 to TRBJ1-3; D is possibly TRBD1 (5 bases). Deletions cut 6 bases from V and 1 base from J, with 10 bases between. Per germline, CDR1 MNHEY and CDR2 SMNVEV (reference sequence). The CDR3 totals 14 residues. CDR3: CASSPGTSGNTIYF. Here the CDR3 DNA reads TGTGCCAGCAGCCCAGGGACTTCTGGAAACACCATATATTTT.

The CDR3 sequence is CASGTGGITGELFF. The CDR3 region has the DNA TGTGCCTCCGGGACAGGGGGCATCACCGGGGAGCTGTTTTTT. The genes are TRBV10-3 and TRBJ2-2, with 12 bases identical to TRBD1. Unmatched junction bases numbered 5, after V lost 11 bases and J lost 4 bases. Germline assignment: CDR1 ENHRY and CDR2 SYGVKD. The CDR3 has 14 amino acids.

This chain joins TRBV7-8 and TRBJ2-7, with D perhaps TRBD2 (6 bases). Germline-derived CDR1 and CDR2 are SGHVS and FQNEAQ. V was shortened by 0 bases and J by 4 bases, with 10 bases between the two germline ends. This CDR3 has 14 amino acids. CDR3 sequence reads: CASSLAGGYYEQYF. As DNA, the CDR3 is TGTGCCAGCAGCTTAGCGGGGGGTTATTACGAGCAGTACTTC.

This CDR3 is CASSESLVMNTEAFF. The DNA for the CDR3 is TGTGCCAGCAGTGAATCCTTAGTGATGAACACTGAAGCTTTCTTT. The gene calls are TRBV25-1 and TRBJ1-1; D uncertain. Germline CDR1 and CDR2: MGHDK and SYGVNS. The V end was cut by 1 base, the J end by 0 bases, with 9 bases between. This CDR3 region has 15 residues.

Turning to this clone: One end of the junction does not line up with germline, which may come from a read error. CDR3 in DNA: TGCGCCAGCAGCAAGACAGGTGCTAACTATGACTACACCTTC. Protein product: CASSKTGANYDYTF. The rearrangement joins TRBV4-1 to TRBJ1-2, with D possibly matching TRBD1 (6 bases). CDR3 length equals 14 residues. Per germline, CDR1 MGHRA and CDR2 YSYEKL.

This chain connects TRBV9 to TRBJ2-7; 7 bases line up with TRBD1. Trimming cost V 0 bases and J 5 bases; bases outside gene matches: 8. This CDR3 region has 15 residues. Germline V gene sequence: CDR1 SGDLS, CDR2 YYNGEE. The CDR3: CASSVAGTALNEQYF. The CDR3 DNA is TGTGCCAGCAGCGTAGCGGGGACAGCCCTCAACGAGCAGTACTTC.

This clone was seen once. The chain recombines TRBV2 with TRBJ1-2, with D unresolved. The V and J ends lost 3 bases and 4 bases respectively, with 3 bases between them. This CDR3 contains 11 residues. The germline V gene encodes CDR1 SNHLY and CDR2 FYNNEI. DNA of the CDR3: TGTGCCAGCAGTGAGGGCTATGGCTACACCTTC. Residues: CASSEGYGYTF.

The CDR3 spells CASSIRDLRRRGNEKLFF. The CDR3, as DNA: TGTGCCAGCAGCATCAGGGACCTACGCCGCCGGGGTAATGAAAAACTGTTTTTT. The genes are TRBV7-9 and TRBJ1-4, with TRBD1 as a possible D gene (5 bases). This CDR3 region has 18 residues. Germline CDR1 and CDR2: SEHNR and FQNEAQ (reference sequence). V was cut by 5 bases and J by 4 bases, with 23 bases left in between.

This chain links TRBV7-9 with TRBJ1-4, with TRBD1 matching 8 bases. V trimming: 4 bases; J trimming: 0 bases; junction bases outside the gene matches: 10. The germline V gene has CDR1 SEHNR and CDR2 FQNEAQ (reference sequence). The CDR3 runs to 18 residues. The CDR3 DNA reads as TGTGCCAGCAGCTCGGGACAGGATGTCAGGGCAACTAATGAAAAACTGTTTTTT. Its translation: CASSSGQDVRATNEKLFF.

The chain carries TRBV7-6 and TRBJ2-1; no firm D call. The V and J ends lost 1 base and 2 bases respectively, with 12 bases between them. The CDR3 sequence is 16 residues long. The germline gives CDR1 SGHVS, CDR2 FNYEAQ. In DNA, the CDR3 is TGTGCCAGCAGCTTAGATCGGGCGGCCACCTACAATGAGCAGTTCTTC. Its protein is CASSLDRAATYNEQFF.

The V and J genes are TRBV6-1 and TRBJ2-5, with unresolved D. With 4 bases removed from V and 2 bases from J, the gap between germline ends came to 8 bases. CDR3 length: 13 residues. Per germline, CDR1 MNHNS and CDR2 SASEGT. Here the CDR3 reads CASSGLRQETQYF. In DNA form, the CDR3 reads TGTGCCAGCAGTGGGCTCAGACAAGAGACCCAGTACTTC.

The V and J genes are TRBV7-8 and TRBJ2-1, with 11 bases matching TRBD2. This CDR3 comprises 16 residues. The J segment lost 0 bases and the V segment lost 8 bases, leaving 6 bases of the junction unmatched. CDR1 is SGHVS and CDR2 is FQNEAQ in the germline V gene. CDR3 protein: CASGLSGRASYNEQFF. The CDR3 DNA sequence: TGTGCCAGCGGACTTAGCGGGAGGGCCTCCTACAATGAGCAGTTCTTC.

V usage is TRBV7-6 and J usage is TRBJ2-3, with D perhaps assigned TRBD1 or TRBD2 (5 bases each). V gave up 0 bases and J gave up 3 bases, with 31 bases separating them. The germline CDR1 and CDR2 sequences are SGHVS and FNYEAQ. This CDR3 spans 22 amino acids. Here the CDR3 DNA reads TGTGCCAGCAGCTTAGCCCCCCCAAGGCCAGCCGTTGAGGGGTTAAGAACAGATACGCAGTATTTT. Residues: CASSLAPPRPAVEGLRTDTQYF.

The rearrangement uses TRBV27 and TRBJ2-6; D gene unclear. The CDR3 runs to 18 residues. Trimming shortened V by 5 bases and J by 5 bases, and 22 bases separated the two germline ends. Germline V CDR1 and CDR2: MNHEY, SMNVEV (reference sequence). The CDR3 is CASSRDYWLQSRANVLTF. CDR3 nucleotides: TGTGCCAGCAGTAGGGATTACTGGCTACAAAGTCGGGCCAACGTCCTGACTTTC.

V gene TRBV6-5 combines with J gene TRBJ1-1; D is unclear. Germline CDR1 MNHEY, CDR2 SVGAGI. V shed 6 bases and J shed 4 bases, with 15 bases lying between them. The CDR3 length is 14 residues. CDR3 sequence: CASSMVRERTEAFF. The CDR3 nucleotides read TGTGCCAGCAGCATGGTACGCGAACGCACTGAAGCTTTCTTT.

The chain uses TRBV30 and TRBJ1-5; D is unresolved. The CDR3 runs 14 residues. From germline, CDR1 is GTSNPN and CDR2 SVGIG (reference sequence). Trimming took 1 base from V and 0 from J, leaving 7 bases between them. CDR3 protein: CAWSEGYSNQPQHF. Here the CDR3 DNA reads TGTGCCTGGAGTGAGGGCTATAGCAATCAGCCCCAGCATTTT.

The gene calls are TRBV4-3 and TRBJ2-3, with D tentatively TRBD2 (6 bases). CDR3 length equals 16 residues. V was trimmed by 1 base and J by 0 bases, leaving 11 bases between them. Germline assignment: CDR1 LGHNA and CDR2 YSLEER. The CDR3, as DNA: TGCGCCAGCAGCCAAGGGAGGGACCCTAGCACAGATACGCAGTATTTT. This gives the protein CASSQGRDPSTDTQYF.